This T cell receptor (beta chain) was identified during a study of blood T cells in healthy people across ages (dated by TCRdb to between 2014 and 2017). Context from the whole study: In model experiments, template switching captured about one uniquely barcoded TCR beta cDNA molecule for every two T cells. Two additional independent replicas of 1 million unique cDNA reads from the same blood draw were analyzed for two donors (one aged 18 to 30 and one aged 80 or older). The donors were divided into four age groups: young (average approximately 16 years), middle-aged (under 40), aged (approximately 62) and long-lived (82). To track age-related changes in TCR beta repertoire diversity, the study relied on deep sequencing normalized with unique cDNA molecular identifiers. To avoid experimental bias, donors of different ages were distributed randomly across sequencing lanes. Study-level results and caveats: Observed TCR beta diversity per million T cells fell roughly linearly with age, and a significant reduction was already apparent by age about 38. Total diversity estimates from one million sequenced T cells were considered lower bounds and underestimates. Compared with the aged group, the long-lived group had more naive CD4+ T cells, fewer expanded clones and increased TCR diversity, a pattern suggesting age selection. Because the CMV infection status of the donors was unknown, age-related changes in expanded clonotypes may potentially have been confounded. Observed TCR beta diversity correlated strongly with the percentage of naive T cells measured by flow cytometry. Since profiling was done on bulk unsorted PBMCs, naive and antigen-experienced compartments could not be conclusively compared.

Library method: 5' RACE. Sequencer: Illumina HiSeq 2500. The second PCR ran for roughly 7 to 12 cycles and used a J-beta primer mix along with a sample-barcoded 5' primer. A template-switch 5' adaptor carrying 12 random nucleotides introduced a unique molecular identifier onto each TCR beta cDNA molecule. At least 3 million CDR3-containing paired-end reads were obtained from each sample. First-strand cDNA was synthesized from all RNA with the Mint cDNA synthesis kit, primed by a TRBC-specific oligonucleotide. After uracil-DNA glycosylase treatment, a first 18-cycle PCR used universal primers M1SS and BC2_uni_R on all cDNA. The authors processed their data as follows. For normalization, 1 million high-quality reads were randomly selected from each sample, with every read carrying a distinct molecular identifier. Instead of being binned into consensus sequences, reads with shared molecular identifiers were discarded. MiTCR, run with a Q25 quality threshold and the strictest error-elimination algorithm, handled CDR3 identification, clonotype clustering and error correction. A nonparametric unseen species model using Euler transformation provided a lower-bound estimate of total TCR beta diversity. TCRdb reanalyzed the raw reads on its own, using fastp at Q25 for trimming and MiXCR for clone calling, and kept in-frame beta chains. Rows are combined by CDR3 protein, so each entry shows the most common genes and DNA. The V and J calls were not made by the authors but by TCRdb's processing. For this sample the table gives about a million distinct CDR3 sequences, of which around 46% were detected only once. The ten largest clones take up about an eighth of the sample.

Systemically healthy Caucasian individuals from Russia, 35 to 50 in total and aged about 6 to 100 years, were included as donors. Around 10 milliliters of peripheral blood were collected from each donor into EDTA-treated Vacutainer tubes. Ficoll-Paque density-gradient centrifugation was used to isolate PBMCs, with at least 6.5 million per sample. Total RNA was extracted from PBMCs with Trizol reagent, with at least 5.5 micrograms obtained per sample. For every donor, flow cytometry on a PBMC aliquot measured the percentage of naive CD45RAhigh/CD27high T cells. On this clonotype: What this receptor recognizes is not known. Base qualities were left out, and no much larger clone turns up one base away.

The V and J ends are trimmed by 4 bases and 3 bases, leaving 10 bases between them. Measured from the cysteine to the phenylalanine, the CDR3 is 13 residues long. Left in the record is the CDR3 DNA by itself, 39 bases read in frame from the first base. The germline V gene gives CDR1 as MDHEN and CDR2 as SYDVKM. This clonotype originated in a man aged 25-40 years in good health. Sequenced: blood. The V and J segments used are TRBV28 and TRBJ2-7; perhaps TRBD2 is the D gene, with 6 bases matching. The CDR3 loop reads CASSWGVGYEQYF. The DNA is TGTGCCAGCAGTTGGGGGGTGGGCTACGAGCAGTACTTC.